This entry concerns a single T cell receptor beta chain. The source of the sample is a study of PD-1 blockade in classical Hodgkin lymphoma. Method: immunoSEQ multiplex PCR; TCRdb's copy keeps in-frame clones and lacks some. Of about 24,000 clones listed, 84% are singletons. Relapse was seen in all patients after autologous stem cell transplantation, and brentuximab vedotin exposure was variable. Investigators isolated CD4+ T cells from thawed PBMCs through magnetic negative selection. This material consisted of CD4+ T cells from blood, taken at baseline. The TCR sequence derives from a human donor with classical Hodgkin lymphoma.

The CDR3 region has the DNA TGTGCCTCGCGGGGGGGAAGCAATCAGCCCCAGCATTTT. Protein: CASRGGSNQPQHF. The chain recombines TRBV28 with TRBJ1-5; tentatively, D is TRBD1 (5 bases). Germline-derived CDR1 and CDR2 are MDHEN and SYDVKM. The length of the CDR3 is 13 residues. With 11 bases removed from V and 1 base from J, the gap between germline ends came to 12 bases.